The rows below give T cell receptor beta chains drawn from one sample of a study of T cell responses to AZD1222 COVID-19 vaccine. Profiling relied on immunoSEQ multiplex PCR, and the TCRdb table lists in-frame clones only, not all of them. Counted here are about 100,000 clones, 80% to 90% occurring once; the ten biggest clones make up 4% to 4.5%. Material: peripheral blood, obtained on day 0 of MenACWY control vaccination. These receptor sequences come from an adult in good health. The conserved cysteine and the conserved F or W are not part of the CDR3 here. The size entry is marked missing in some rows and otherwise reads once, few, many or a size class.

.,TRBV15,ATSRDLARGVNYGYT
.,TRBV7-2,ASSLGRVMNTEAF
.,TRBV28,ASSLEGALVVDTIY
.,TRBV3-1/TRBV3-2,ASSSDLPVTDTQY
.,TRBV9,ASSPRTPNEQF
.,TRBV11-2,ASSLDGGLYEQY
.,TRBV18,ASSQSGTLFYNEQF
once,TRBV6-1,ASSEGQGAWETQY
.,TRBV24-1,ATSDGDRGRPYEQY
.,TRBV19,ASSIGGTNTGELF
.,TRBV19,ASSSSGGGDTQY
.,TRBV10-3,AIKGSSGLGTDTQY
.,TRBV27,ASSLSDPRALIRNQPQH
.,TRBV28,ASTQDDTEAF
.,TRBV5-5,ASSSQGSHPYGYT
.,TRBV27,ASSSRSKDTQY
.,TRBV27,ASSSRLAGGIEQY
.,TRBV2,ASSEARILTGNEKLF
.,TRBV19,ASSTQRDRNQPQH
.,TRBV9,ASSPLDRENTEAF
.,TRBV7-7,ASSAETGLTGELF
.,TRBV28,ASSSVSYNEQF
many,TRBV14,ASSQAPYEQY
.,TRBV5-1,ASSPTSGGARNEQF
.,TRBV18,ASSRAFQGTQY
.,TRBV19,ASSRQGGTNTEAF